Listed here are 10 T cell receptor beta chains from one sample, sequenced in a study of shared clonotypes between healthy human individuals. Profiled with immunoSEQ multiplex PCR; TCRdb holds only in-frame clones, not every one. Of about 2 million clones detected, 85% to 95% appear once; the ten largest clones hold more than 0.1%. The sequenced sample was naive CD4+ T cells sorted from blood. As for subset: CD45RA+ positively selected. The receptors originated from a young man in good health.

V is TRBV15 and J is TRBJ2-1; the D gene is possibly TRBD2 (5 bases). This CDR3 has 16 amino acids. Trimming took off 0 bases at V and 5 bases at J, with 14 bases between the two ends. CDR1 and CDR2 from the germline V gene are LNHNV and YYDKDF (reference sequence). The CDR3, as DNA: TGTGCCACCAGCAGAGACGCGGGCCGAACGCACAATGAGCAGTTCTTC. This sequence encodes CATSRDAGRTHNEQFF.

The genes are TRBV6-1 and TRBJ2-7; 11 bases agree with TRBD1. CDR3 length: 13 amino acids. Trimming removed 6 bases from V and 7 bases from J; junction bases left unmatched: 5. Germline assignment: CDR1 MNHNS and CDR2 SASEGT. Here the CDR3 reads CASRGQGVREQYF. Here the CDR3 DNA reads TGTGCCAGCAGGGGACAGGGGGTACGGGAGCAGTACTTC.

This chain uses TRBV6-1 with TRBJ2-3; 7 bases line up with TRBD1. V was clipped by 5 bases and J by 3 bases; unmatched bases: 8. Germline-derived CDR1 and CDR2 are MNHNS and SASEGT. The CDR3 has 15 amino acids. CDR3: CASSSRGLSTDTQYF. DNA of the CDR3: TGTGCCAGCAGTAGCAGGGGGTTGAGTACAGATACGCAGTATTTT.

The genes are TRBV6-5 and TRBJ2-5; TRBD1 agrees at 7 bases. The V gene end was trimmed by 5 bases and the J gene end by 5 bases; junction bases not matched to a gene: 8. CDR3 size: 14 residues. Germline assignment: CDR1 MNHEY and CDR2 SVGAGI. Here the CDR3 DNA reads TGTGCCAGCAGTCCTTCGACAGGGCGGGAGACCCAGTACTTC. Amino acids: CASSPSTGRETQYF.

The CDR3 sequence: CASSSKGQGTSGEQYF. DNA for the CDR3: TGTGCCAGCAGCTCTAAGGGACAGGGAACTTCGGGGGAGCAGTACTTC. This chain uses TRBV12-1 with TRBJ2-7; the table names TRBD1, a call not compared with the DNA. TRBV12-1 is noted as a pseudogene. The CDR3 is 16 residues long.

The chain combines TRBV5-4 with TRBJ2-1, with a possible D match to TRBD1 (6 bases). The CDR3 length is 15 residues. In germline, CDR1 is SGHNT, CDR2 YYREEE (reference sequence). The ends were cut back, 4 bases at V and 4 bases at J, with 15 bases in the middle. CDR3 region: CASSPRQARYNEQFF. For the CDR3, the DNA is TGTGCCAGCAGCCCAAGACAGGCCCGTTACAATGAGCAGTTCTTC. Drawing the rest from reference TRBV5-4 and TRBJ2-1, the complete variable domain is ETGVTQSPTHLIKTRGQQVTLRCSSQSGHNTVSWYQQALGQGPQFIFQYYREEENGRGNFPPRFSGLQFPNYSSELNVNALELDDSALYLCASSPRQARYNEQFFGPGTRLTVL.

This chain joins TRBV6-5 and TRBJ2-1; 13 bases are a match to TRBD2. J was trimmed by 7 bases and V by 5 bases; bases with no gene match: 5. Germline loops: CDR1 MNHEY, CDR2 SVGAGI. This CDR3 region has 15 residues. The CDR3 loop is CASSHRTSGSNEQFF. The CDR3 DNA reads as TGTGCCAGCAGTCACAGGACTAGCGGGAGTAATGAGCAGTTCTTC.

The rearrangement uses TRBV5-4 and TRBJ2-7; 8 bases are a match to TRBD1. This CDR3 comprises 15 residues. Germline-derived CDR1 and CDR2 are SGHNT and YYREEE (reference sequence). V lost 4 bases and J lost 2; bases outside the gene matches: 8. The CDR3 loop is CASSRDRGNPYEQYF. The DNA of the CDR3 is TGTGCCAGCAGCCGAGACAGGGGAAACCCCTACGAGCAGTACTTC.

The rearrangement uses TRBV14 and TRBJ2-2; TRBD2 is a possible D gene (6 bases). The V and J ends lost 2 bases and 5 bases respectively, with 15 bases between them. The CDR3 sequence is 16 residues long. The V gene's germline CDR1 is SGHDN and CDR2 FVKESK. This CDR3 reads CASSQLAGGWTGELFF. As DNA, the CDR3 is TGTGCCAGCAGCCAACTGGCCGGGGGATGGACCGGGGAGCTGTTTTTT.

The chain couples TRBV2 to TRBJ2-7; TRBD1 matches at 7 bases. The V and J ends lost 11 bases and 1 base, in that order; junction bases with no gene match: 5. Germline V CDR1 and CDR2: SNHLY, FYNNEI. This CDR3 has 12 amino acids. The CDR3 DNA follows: TGTGCCGGCACAGGGGAGTCCTACGAGCAGTACTTC. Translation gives CAGTGESYEQYF.